This is a list of T cell receptor beta chains from one sample in a study of T cell responses to AZD1222 COVID-19 vaccine. Clones were sequenced by immunoSEQ multiplex PCR, and TCRdb holds only the in-frame ones, with some missing. Among about 30,000 clones listed, over 85% were seen once. Sequenced here: peripheral blood, sampled on day 0 of AZD1222 vaccination. These receptors originate from an adult in good health. Each CDR3 is given with its conserved first and last residue. A D gene is named only where the DNA matches it firmly. Not every row has a clone size; where given, it reads once, few, many or a size class.

cdr3_length | d_call | j_call | v_call | clone_size | cdr3_aa | cdr3_nt
16 | NA | TRBJ2-3 | TRBV6-5 | NA | CASSYSSHLSTDTQYF | TGTGCCAGCAGTTACTCGAGCCACCTCAGCACAGATACGCAGTATTTT
14 | TRBD1 | TRBJ2-7 | TRBV11-2 | NA | CASTQGQGPYEQYF | TGTGCCAGCACCCAGGGACAGGGGCCCTACGAGCAGTACTTC
13 | TRBD1 | TRBJ1-6 | TRBV28 | NA | CASSGTVNSPLHF | TGTGCCAGCAGCGGGACAGTGAATTCACCCCTCCACTTT
15 | TRBD2 | TRBJ2-1 | TRBV7-7 | NA | CASSRGVAGLDEQFF | TGTGCCAGCAGCCGAGGGGTAGCGGGGTTGGATGAGCAGTTCTTC
14 | TRBD2 | TRBJ2-5 | TRBV6-5 | NA | CASARLAGEETQYF | TGTGCCAGCGCCAGACTAGCGGGGGAAGAGACCCAGTACTTC
17 | NA | TRBJ2-3 | TRBV5-8 | NA | CASSLATGGYGADTQYF | TGTGCCAGCAGCTTGGCAACCGGGGGCTATGGCGCAGATACGCAGTATTTT
14 | NA | TRBJ1-3 | TRBV28 | NA | CASSWTDSGNTIYF | TGTGCCAGCAGTTGGACTGACTCTGGAAACACCATATATTTT
15 | TRBD2 | TRBJ2-2 | TRBV6-5 | NA | CASRASGTTPGELFF | TGTGCCAGCAGGGCTTCCGGGACTACACCCGGGGAGCTGTTTTTT
18 | NA | TRBJ2-3 | TRBV10-2 | once | CASSESTLVRQSTDTQYF | TGCGCCAGCAGTGAGTCGACTCTTGTACGACAGAGCACAGATACGCAGTATTTT
14 | TRBD1 | TRBJ2-2 | TRBV10-2 | NA | CATSRGPNTGELFF | TGCGCCACCTCTAGGGGGCCTAACACCGGGGAGCTGTTTTTT
14 | NA | TRBJ2-5 | TRBV14 | NA | CASSQDALKKTQYF | TGTGCCAGCAGCCAAGATGCTCTTAAGAAGACCCAGTACTTC
15 | NA | TRBJ1-1 | TRBV15 | once | CATSKTSQGYTEAFF | TGTGCCACCAGCAAAACCTCGCAGGGATACACTGAAGCTTTCTTT
14 | TRBD1 | TRBJ1-2 | TRBV30 | NA | CAGGSGGAGYGYTF | TGTGCCGGCGGTTCAGGGGGCGCTGGGTATGGCTACACCTTC
14 | NA | TRBJ1-5 | TRBV11-2 | NA | CASSLASGNQPQHF | TGTGCCAGCAGCTTGGCCAGCGGCAATCAGCCCCAGCATTTT
15 | TRBD1 | TRBJ1-1 | TRBV27 | NA | CASSLLGQGATEAFF | TGTGCCAGCAGTTTGTTGGGACAGGGGGCCACTGAAGCTTTCTTT
13 | NA | TRBJ2-1 | TRBV11-2 | NA | CASSSEYGNEQFF | TGTGCCAGCAGCTCAGAGTATGGCAATGAGCAGTTCTTC
16 | NA | TRBJ2-1 | TRBV3-1/TRBV3-2 | NA | CASSPSLALSYNEQFF | TGTGCCAGCAGCCCTTCGCTAGCGCTCTCCTACAATGAGCAGTTCTTC
16 | TRBD1 | TRBJ2-5 | TRBV5-5 | NA | CASSLGTGSPLETQYF | TGTGCCAGCAGCTTGGGGACAGGGTCCCCGTTAGAGACCCAGTACTTC
18 | TRBD1 | TRBJ1-6 | TRBV25-1 | few | CASSESPDRGFYNSPLHF | TGTGCCAGCAGTGAATCCCCGGACAGGGGGTTTTATAATTCACCCCTCCACTTT
15 | TRBD1 | TRBJ2-7 | TRBV11-2 | once | CASSLALTGEYEQYF | TGTGCCAGCAGCTTAGCCCTCACAGGGGAATACGAGCAGTACTTC
15 | NA | TRBJ2-1 | TRBV7-7 | NA | CASSLVLGSYNEQFF | TGTGCTAGCAGCTTAGTCTTAGGCTCCTACAATGAGCAGTTCTTC
14 | TRBD1 | TRBJ2-7 | TRBV10-3 | NA | CAITPDRGSYEQYF | TGTGCCATCACCCCGGACAGGGGGAGCTACGAGCAGTACTTC
15 | NA | TRBJ1-2 | TRBV11-2 | NA | CASSLLGPGSSGYTF | TGTGCCAGCAGCTTACTAGGCCCCGGGAGCAGCGGCTACACCTTC
14 | NA | TRBJ1-1 | TRBV6-5 | NA | CASSYSGVGTEAFF | TGTGCCAGCAGTTACTCGGGCGTGGGCACTGAAGCTTTCTTT
12 | NA | TRBJ2-1 | TRBV4-1 | NA | CASRGATNEQFF | TGCGCCAGCCGCGGGGCTACCAATGAGCAGTTCTTC
14 | NA | TRBJ2-7 | TRBV5-4 | NA | CASSFSDGAYEQYF | TGTGCCAGCAGCTTTAGTGACGGAGCCTACGAGCAGTACTTC
8 | NA | TRBJ1-2 | TRBV12-3/TRBV12-4 | once | CASSPLAF | TGTGCCAGCAGTCCTTTGGCCTTC
14 | NA | TRBJ1-2 | TRBV9 | NA | CASSPLGGVEGYTF | TGTGCCAGCAGCCCCCTGGGGGGGGTTGAAGGCTACACCTTC
14 | NA | TRBJ2-3 | TRBV6-1 | NA | CASSEGQGADTQYF | TGTGCCAGCAGTGAAGGGCAGGGCGCAGATACGCAGTATTTT
15 | TRBD2 | TRBJ2-7 | TRBV5-4 | NA | CASSLGLAGVYEQYF | TGTGCCAGCAGCTTGGGACTAGCGGGGGTGTACGAGCAGTACTTC
13 | NA | TRBJ1-5 | TRBV4-2 | NA | CASSQTGVQPQHF | TGTGCCAGCAGCCAAACGGGGGTCCAGCCCCAGCATTTT
13 | NA | TRBJ1-1 | TRBV18 | NA | CASSPFGENEAFF | TGTGCCAGCTCACCCTTCGGGGAGAATGAAGCTTTCTTT
15 | NA | TRBJ1-2 | TRBV19 | once | CASSIAPGVDYGYTF | TGTGCCAGTAGTATAGCCCCAGGGGTGGACTATGGCTACACCTTC
15 | NA | TRBJ1-1 | TRBV6-6 | NA | CASSPLTGPNTEAFF | TGTGCCAGCAGTCCCCTGACAGGACCGAACACTGAAGCTTTCTTT
16 | NA | TRBJ1-2 | TRBV2 | NA | CASSKFTWTDNYGYTF | TGTGCCAGCAGTAAATTCACTTGGACCGATAACTATGGCTACACCTTC
13 | NA | TRBJ1-2 | TRBV2 | NA | CASTYDRNYGYTF | TGTGCCAGCACCTACGACCGAAACTATGGCTACACCTTC
13 | NA | TRBJ1-1 | TRBV24-1 | once | CATSDSRGLNAFF | TGTGCCACCAGTGATTCCCGGGGGCTTAACGCTTTCTTT
19 | NA | TRBJ1-5 | TRBV4-1 | NA | CASSQDGLSALYSNQPQHF | TGCGCCAGCAGCCAAGATGGACTCAGCGCCCTTTATAGCAATCAGCCCCAGCATTTT
13 | NA | TRBJ2-1 | TRBV14 | NA | CASSQDPGDEQFF | TGTGCCAGCAGCCAGGACCCGGGAGATGAGCAGTTCTTC
11 | NA | TRBJ2-3 | TRBV5-1 | NA | CASSLQDTQYF | TGCGCCAGCAGCCTGCAAGATACGCAGTATTTT
11 | NA | TRBJ2-1 | TRBV12-3/TRBV12-4 | once | CASSLAPEQFF | TGTGCCAGCAGTTTAGCTCCTGAGCAGTTCTTC
12 | NA | TRBJ1-1 | TRBV7-8 | NA | CASSPGHPEAFF | TGTGCCAGCAGCCCAGGACATCCTGAAGCTTTCTTT
13 | NA | TRBJ2-7 | TRBV28 | once | CASSFSVSYEQYF | TGTGCCAGCAGTTTCTCGGTTAGCTACGAGCAGTACTTC